One and the same sample provided the 20 T cell receptor beta chains below, sequenced in a study of spatial heterogeneity in lung cancer. Time point of the sample: blood at routine non-recurrence follow-up after resection. From the 5' RACE reads, TCRdb called clonotypes with MiXCR, one entry per CDR3 protein. The data show about 45,000 distinct CDR3 sequences, approximately 22% seen once. The sequenced sample was PBMCs, obtained at follow-up. These receptors came from a female donor with early-stage non-small cell lung cancer.

This clonotype was counted a few times. The CDR3 DNA reads as TGTGCCAGTGGGGGCTCGGGAGTGGGAGATACGCAGTATTTT. This gives the protein CASGGSGVGDTQYF. The chain uses TRBV2 and TRBJ2-3; perhaps D is TRBD1 or TRBD2 (6 bases each). Germline V gives CDR1 SNHLY, CDR2 FYNNEI. The CDR3 has 14 amino acids. The ends were cut back, 9 bases at V and 5 bases at J, with 18 bases in the middle.

V gene TRBV5-1 combines with J gene TRBJ2-2, with D perhaps matching TRBD1 (6 bases). The germline V gene has CDR1 SGHRS and CDR2 YFSETQ. The CDR3 totals 17 residues. V was pared by 4 bases and J by 3 bases, with 19 bases between. CDR3 protein: CASSQAPGTTHTGELFF. The CDR3 region has the DNA TGCGCCAGCAGCCAAGCCCCCGGGACAACTCACACCGGGGAGCTGTTTTTT. Using reference TRBV5-1 and TRBJ2-2 for the parts outside the CDR3, the full variable domain is KAGVTQTPRYLIKTRGQQVTLSCSPISGHRSVSWYQQTPGQGLQFLFEYFSETQRNKGNFPGRFSGRQFSNSRSEMNVSTLELGDSALYLCASSQAPGTTHTGELFFGEGSRLTVL.

This clonotype was seen a handful of times. The V and J genes are TRBV12-3 or TRBV12-4 and TRBJ2-1; D remains unclear. The CDR3 contains 13 residues. Between the trimmed V and J ends, which lost 3 bases and 7 bases, there was a span of 10 bases. The CDR3 loop reads CASSFQLENEQFF. Here the CDR3 DNA reads TGTGCCAGCAGTTTTCAGCTAGAAAATGAGCAGTTCTTC.

The gene calls are TRBV7-9 and TRBJ1-4; the D gene is possibly TRBD1 (5 bases). Per the germline V gene, CDR1 is SEHNR and CDR2 is FQNEAQ (reference sequence). The CDR3 has 15 residues. The V end was cut by 5 bases, the J end by 8 bases, with 18 bases between. CDR3 bases: TGTGCCAGCAGCCCGATGGGAGGGGCTGAAGAAAAACTGTTTTTT. Protein sequence: CASSPMGGAEEKLFF.

Comments on this clonotype: An end of the junction does not agree with germline; a read error may underlie this. The chain combines TRBV6-1 with TRBJ1-2; 7 positions match TRBD1. CDR1 is MNHNS and CDR2 is SASEGT in the germline V gene. The CDR3 runs to 16 residues. The CDR3 DNA reads as TGTTCCAGCACTTTCCCTTCCAGACAGGGCGACTATGGCTACACCTTC. This codes for CSSTFPSRQGDYGYTF.

J is TRBJ1-4 and V is TRBV5-5; D is undetermined. The CDR3 consists of 11 residues. Germline CDR1 and CDR2: SGHKS and YYEKEE (reference sequence). Trimming took 5 bases from V and 10 from J, leaving 9 bases between them. CDR3 residues: CASSPPPKLFF. DNA of the CDR3: TGTGCCAGCAGTCCTCCCCCAAAACTGTTTTTT.

This clonotype came up many times. The V call is TRBV29-1, the J call TRBJ1-4; the D gene is possibly TRBD1 (5 bases). The CDR3 sequence is 14 residues long. Germline V lookup: CDR1 SQVTM, CDR2 ANQGSEA. The V gene lost 7 bases and the J gene lost 8 bases, with 20 bases spanning the gap. This chain's CDR3 is CSGRGGPGEEKLFF. CDR3 DNA: TGCAGCGGAAGGGGTGGTCCGGGCGAGGAAAAACTGTTTTTT.

The chain joins TRBV5-8 to TRBJ2-1; tentatively, D is TRBD2 (5 bases). The CDR3 covers 12 residues. V was pared by 4 bases and J by 15 bases, with 17 bases between. The germline CDR1 and CDR2 sequences are SGHTS and YDEGEE. The CDR3 sequence: CASSTDWSHPFF. CDR3 nucleotide sequence: TGTGCCAGCAGCACGGACTGGTCTCATCCGTTCTTC.

This clonotype has more than one count but fewer than ten. CDR3 protein: CASSLHRSGANVLTF. The CDR3 DNA sequence: TGTGCCAGCAGCTTACACCGCTCTGGGGCCAACGTCCTGACTTTC. The rearrangement uses TRBV7-3 and TRBJ2-6; D is uncertain. The CDR3 consists of 15 residues. V dropped 2 bases and J dropped 0 bases, with 5 bases sitting between them. Germline assignment: CDR1 SGHTA and CDR2 FQGTGA.

This clonotype appeared many times. This chain uses TRBV7-3 with TRBJ2-2; D gene ambiguous. From germline, CDR1 is SGHTA and CDR2 FQGTGA. With 8 bases removed from V and 0 bases from J, the gap between germline ends came to 10 bases. CDR3 length: 14 amino acids. The CDR3 spells CASQASANTGELFF. CDR3 nucleotide sequence: TGTGCCAGCCAGGCCTCAGCGAACACCGGGGAGCTGTTTTTT.

The chain recombines TRBV6-2 or TRBV6-3 with TRBJ2-5; 7 nucleotides align to TRBD2. The CDR3 extends over 14 amino acids. Germline CDR1 is MNHEY and CDR2 is SVGEGT. Trimming took 8 bases from V and 5 from J; bases not matched to a gene: 11. CDR3 in amino acids: CASGLGGVAETQYF. CDR3 nucleotide sequence: TGTGCCAGCGGATTGGGGGGGGTGGCGGAGACCCAGTACTTC.

This chain connects TRBV4-2 to TRBJ2-1, with D possibly called TRBD1 or TRBD2 (6 bases each). CDR1 and CDR2 from the germline V gene are LGHNA and YNFKEQ. Trimming stripped 0 bases from V and 9 bases from J, with 18 bases between. The CDR3 has 16 amino acids. As DNA, the CDR3 is TGTGCCAGCAGCCAAGACGCTCGGCGACCGGGGGCTGAGCAGTTCTTC. Its protein is CASSQDARRPGAEQFF.

This clonotype was counted ten times or more. This chain joins TRBV29-1 and TRBJ1-1, with D possibly matching TRBD1 (5 bases). V was clipped by 5 bases and J by 6 bases, with 7 bases between them. The CDR3 loop spans 10 amino acids. Per the germline V gene, CDR1 is SQVTM and CDR2 is ANQGSEA. CDR3 in DNA: TGCAGCGTTCAGGGTGCTGAAGCTTTCTTT. It specifies CSVQGAEAFF.

The chain carries TRBV20-1 and TRBJ2-3; 8 nucleotides line up with TRBD1. Germline CDR1 DFQATT, CDR2 SNEGSKA (reference sequence). The CDR3 contains 15 residues. Trimming took 1 base from V and 1 from J; bases not matched to a gene: 4. The CDR3 region has the DNA TGCAGTGCTAGAGGACCGGGACAGGGCACAGATACGCAGTATTTT. It codes for CSARGPGQGTDTQYF.

This clonotype was seen a few times. This chain joins TRBV10-1 and TRBJ2-1; the D call may be TRBD1 or TRBD2 (5 bases each). There are 14 residues in the CDR3. Trimming left V 6 bases short and J 7 bases short, with 16 bases between. In germline, CDR1 is WNHNN, CDR2 SYGVQD (reference sequence). The CDR3 loop reads CASSEGRGWNEQFF. The CDR3 DNA sequence: TGCGCCAGCAGCGAGGGACGGGGATGGAATGAGCAGTTCTTC.

This chain links TRBV9 with TRBJ1-1; D gene uncertain. The length of the CDR3 is 14 residues. Trimming stripped 4 bases from V and 1 base from J, with 11 bases between. Germline loops: CDR1 SGDLS, CDR2 YYNGEE. CDR3 coding DNA: TGTGCCAGCAGCCCCCGATCAGGGAACACTGAAGCTTTCTTT. It is translated as CASSPRSGNTEAFF.

The V and J genes are TRBV6-2 or TRBV6-3 and TRBJ2-7; TRBD1 aligns across 9 bases. Germline lookup yields CDR1 MNHEY and CDR2 SVGEGT. The V segment lost 6 bases and the J segment 1 base; nucleotides outside the gene matches: 7. This CDR3 has 15 amino acids. CDR3 DNA: TGTGCCAGCAGAAGGGGACAGGGAAAATCCTACGAGCAGTACTTC. Translation gives CASRRGQGKSYEQYF.

The chain has TRBV20-1 and TRBJ2-1; perhaps TRBD1 as D (6 bases). The CDR3 has 12 residues. Germline values: CDR1 DFQATT, CDR2 SNEGSKA (reference sequence). Trimming removed 6 bases at V and 12 bases at J, with 18 bases between. This CDR3 is CSAANRDTGQFF. As DNA, the CDR3 is TGCAGTGCCGCTAACAGGGATACAGGGCAGTTCTTC.

The V call is TRBV6-6, the J call TRBJ1-4; a possible D gene is TRBD1 (6 bases). The length of the CDR3 is 15 residues. The ends were cut back, 2 bases at V and 5 bases at J, with 12 bases in the middle. Germline V gene sequence: CDR1 MNHNY, CDR2 SVGAGI (reference sequence). The CDR3 DNA follows: TGTGCCAGCAGTTACAGGGGGAGGTCAAATGAAAAACTGTTTTTT. It is translated as CASSYRGRSNEKLFF.

This clonotype was detected a few times. The chain links TRBV11-1 to TRBJ2-5; D ambiguous. Germline V gives CDR1 SGHAT, CDR2 FQDESV (reference sequence). The length of the CDR3 is 15 residues. The V and J ends lost 1 base and 5 bases respectively, with 14 bases between them. CDR3 region: CASSLERRLRETQYF. DNA of the CDR3: TGTGCCAGCAGCTTAGAACGGAGATTGAGGGAGACCCAGTACTTC.